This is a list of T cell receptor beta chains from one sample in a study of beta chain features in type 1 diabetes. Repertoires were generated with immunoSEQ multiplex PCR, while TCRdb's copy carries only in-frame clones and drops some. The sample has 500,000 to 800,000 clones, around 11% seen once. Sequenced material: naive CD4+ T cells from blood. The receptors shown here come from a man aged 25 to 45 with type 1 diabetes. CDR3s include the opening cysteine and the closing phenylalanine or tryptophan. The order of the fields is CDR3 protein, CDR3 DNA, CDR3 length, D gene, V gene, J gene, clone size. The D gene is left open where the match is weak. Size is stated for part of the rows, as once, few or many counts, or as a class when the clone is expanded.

CASSANGRGPQHF	TGTGCCAGCAGCGCGAACGGCCGCGGGCCCCAGCATTTT	13	-	TRBV9	TRBJ1-5	-
CASSQDPRDTNYGYTF	TGCGCCAGCAGCCAAGATCCAAGGGACACTAACTATGGCTACACCTTC	16	-	TRBV4-3	TRBJ1-2	few
CASSPGPLKVETQYF	TGTGCCAGTAGCCCGGGACCGCTTAAAGTTGAGACCCAGTACTTC	15	-	TRBV19	TRBJ2-5	few
CASSVTGTGLGTEAFF	TGTGCCAGCAGCGTCACCGGGACAGGGTTGGGGACTGAAGCTTTCTTT	16	TRBD1	TRBV9	TRBJ1-1	-
CASSLNRDYNEQFF	TGTGCCAGCAGCTTAAACAGGGATTACAATGAGCAGTTCTTC	14	-	TRBV7-2	TRBJ2-1	few
CASSTAGGDLQETQYF	TGCGCCAGCAGCACCGCGGGCGGAGACCTACAAGAGACCCAGTACTTC	16	-	TRBV5-1	TRBJ2-5	few
CASSQDRDRIYEQYF	TGCGCCAGCAGCCAAGATAGGGACCGGATATACGAGCAGTACTTC	15	-	TRBV4-1	TRBJ2-7	few
CASSMESTGYTF	TGTGCCAGTAGTATGGAGTCAACTGGCTACACCTTC	12	-	TRBV19	TRBJ1-2	-
CASRRQGRHQPQHF	TGTGCCAGCAGACGACAGGGTAGGCATCAGCCCCAGCATTTT	14	TRBD1	TRBV6-5	TRBJ1-5	few
CASSYSGNQNTEAFF	TGTGCCAGCAGTTACTCTGGGAACCAGAACACTGAAGCTTTCTTT	15	-	TRBV6-5	TRBJ1-1	-
CASSYSGFPGTDTQYF	TGTGCCAGCAGTTACTCGGGCTTCCCCGGTACAGATACGCAGTATTTT	16	-	TRBV6-5	TRBJ2-3	few
CASSLGYLYEQYF	TGTGCCAGCAGCTTGGGGTACCTCTACGAGCAGTACTTC	13	-	TRBV7-2	TRBJ2-7	few
CASLRQGGEKLFF	TGTGCCAGCTTGCGGCAGGGAGGTGAAAAACTGTTTTTT	13	-	TRBV6-1	TRBJ1-4	few
CASSLGSSGGSSTDTQYF	TGTGCCAGCAGCTTAGGATCTAGCGGGGGTTCTAGCACAGATACGCAGTATTTT	18	TRBD2	TRBV13	TRBJ2-3	-
CAISEKRDRAGELFF	TGTGCCATCAGTGAGAAAAGGGACAGGGCCGGGGAGCTGTTTTTT	15	TRBD1	TRBV10-3	TRBJ2-2	few
CSVYGQTQGNIQYF	TGCAGCGTCTACGGACAGACGCAGGGAAACATTCAGTACTTC	14	-	TRBV29-1	TRBJ2-4	few
CASSLGPGDEQFF	TGCGCCAGCAGCTTGGGTCCCGGGGACGAGCAGTTCTTC	13	-	TRBV5-1	TRBJ2-1	-
CASSDGWGTDTQYF	TGTGCCAGCAGTGATGGTTGGGGCACAGATACGCAGTATTTT	14	-	TRBV6-4	TRBJ2-3	few
CASSPPWVEKLFF	TGTGCCAGCAGCCCCCCGTGGGTGGAAAAACTGTTTTTT	13	-	TRBV7-2	TRBJ1-4	-
CASSARRGLAGDEQFF	TGTGCCAGCAGCGCAAGGAGGGGACTAGCGGGCGATGAGCAGTTCTTC	16	TRBD2	TRBV11-2	TRBJ2-1	few
CASSPGQTRGYTF	TGTGCCAGCAGCCCGGGACAGACCCGCGGCTACACCTTC	13	TRBD1	TRBV7-9	TRBJ1-2	-
CSVGAEGGSYEQYF	TGCAGCGTTGGGGCCGAGGGGGGCTCCTACGAGCAGTACTTC	14	-	TRBV29-1	TRBJ2-7	-
CASSLGGSQETQYF	TGTGCCAGCAGTCTTGGAGGCAGCCAAGAGACCCAGTACTTC	14	-	TRBV25-1	TRBJ2-5	few
CASSQGLIQAGFTDTQYF	TGCGCCAGCAGCCAAGGTCTTATACAGGCAGGATTTACAGATACGCAGTATTTT	18	-	TRBV4-1	TRBJ2-3	-
CASSPNPRSGNTIYF	TGTGCCAGCTCACCAAACCCCCGCTCTGGAAACACCATATATTTT	15	-	TRBV18	TRBJ1-3	few
CASSLDRGENEKLFF	TGTGCCAGCAGCCTCGACAGGGGCGAGAATGAAAAACTGTTTTTT	15	TRBD1	TRBV9	TRBJ1-4	-
CASSFGGPDARYF	TGCGCCAGCAGCTTCGGGGGACCCGATGCACGGTACTTC	13	-	TRBV5-1	TRBJ2-7	-
CASSLFGQGGEQYF	TGCGCCAGCAGCTTGTTCGGACAGGGTGGCGAGCAGTACTTC	14	TRBD1	TRBV5-1	TRBJ2-7	-
CASSLGTSGPNEQFF	TGCGCCAGCAGCTTGGGGACTAGCGGCCCCAATGAGCAGTTCTTC	15	TRBD2	TRBV5-1	TRBJ2-1	few
CASSKGPAPLHF	TGTGCCAGCAGTAAGGGACCCGCGCCCCTCCACTTT	12	-	TRBV14	TRBJ1-6	-
CAWSVGGGALDTQYF	TGTGCCTGGAGTGTGGGCGGGGGGGCCCTAGATACGCAGTATTTT	15	TRBD2	TRBV30	TRBJ2-3	few
CATSGTEGGEQYF	TGTGCCACCTCCGGGACGGAGGGAGGCGAGCAGTACTTC	13	-	TRBV10-3	TRBJ2-7	few
CASSVSGMGEQFF	TGTGCCAGCAGCGTGTCAGGAATGGGTGAGCAGTTCTTC	13	-	TRBV9	TRBJ2-1	-
CSVSSGTGGGNTIYF	TGCAGCGTCTCTTCCGGGACAGGGGGAGGAAACACCATATATTTT	15	TRBD1	TRBV29-1	TRBJ1-3	-
CASSQLRTTDSGANVLTF	TGTGCCAGCAGCCAACTGCGTACTACGGACTCTGGGGCCAACGTCCTGACTTTC	18	-	TRBV14	TRBJ2-6	few
CASTSSSTAYGYTF	TGTGCCAGCACCTCCTCGTCGACGGCCTATGGCTACACCTTC	14	-	TRBV6-5	TRBJ1-2	-
CASRRFDSRWQYF	TGTGCCAGCAGACGATTCGACAGCCGTTGGCAGTACTTC	13	-	TRBV11-2	TRBJ2-7	-
CASSESRQGLSAIYF	TGTGCCAGCAGTGAATCCAGGCAGGGTTTGAGTGCCATATATTTT	15	-	TRBV25-1	TRBJ1-3	few
CASSPWTTTKYGNTIYF	TGTGCCAGCTCACCATGGACGACGACGAAATACGGAAACACCATATATTTT	17	-	TRBV18	TRBJ1-3	-
CASSTRQPDTQYF	TGTGCCAGCAGCACCCGACAGCCAGATACGCAGTATTTT	13	-	TRBV7-9	TRBJ2-3	few
CSVDLRGHHNSGANVLTF	TGCAGCGTTGATCTCCGAGGGCATCATAACTCTGGGGCCAACGTCCTGACTTTC	18	-	TRBV29-1	TRBJ2-6	-
CASSPTGARNTGELFF	TGTGCCAGTAGTCCAACAGGGGCAAGAAACACCGGGGAGCTGTTTTTT	16	TRBD1	TRBV19	TRBJ2-2	-
CASSLLAGQNIQYF	TGTGCCAGCAGCCTACTAGCGGGGCAAAACATTCAGTACTTC	14	TRBD2	TRBV6-5	TRBJ2-4	-
CASSPGLGVDTQYF	TGTGCCAGCAGCCCGGGACTCGGCGTAGATACGCAGTATTTT	14	-	TRBV2	TRBJ2-3	-
CSVAQGGIYEQYF	TGCAGCGTTGCACAGGGGGGAATCTACGAGCAGTACTTC	13	TRBD1	TRBV29-1	TRBJ2-7	-
CASSLSYGYTF	TGTGCCAGCTCACTTAGCTATGGCTACACCTTC	11	-	TRBV18	TRBJ1-2	-
CASSLAGGTYNEQFF	TGTGCCAGCAGCTTAGCGGGGGGAACCTACAATGAGCAGTTCTTC	15	-	TRBV7-9	TRBJ2-1	few
CASSDHQAQHF	TGTGCCAGCAGTGACCATCAGGCCCAGCATTTT	11	-	TRBV2	TRBJ1-5	-
CASSYVGGYQPQHF	TGTGCCAGTAGTTACGTTGGGGGCTATCAGCCCCAGCATTTT	14	-	TRBV19	TRBJ1-5	-
CAWSVPPSGGWNEQYF	TGTGCCTGGAGTGTACCCCCGAGCGGGGGGTGGAACGAGCAGTACTTC	16	TRBD2	TRBV30	TRBJ2-7	few
CASSHTGASAFF	TGTGCCAGCAGCCATACAGGGGCCAGTGCTTTCTTT	12	TRBD1	TRBV5-6	TRBJ1-1	-